This T cell receptor beta chain was recorded in a study of beta chain features in type 1 diabetes. Germline V gene sequence: CDR1 SGHVS, CDR2 FNYEAQ. V was cut by 1 base and J by 7 bases, with 10 bases left in between. The CDR3 length is 13 residues. The study, taken as a whole, reports: Compared to healthy donors, patients appeared to have naive, central memory and Treg TCRB repertoires that were more alike. Shorter TCRB CDR3s, moderately but significantly so, marked every one of the four CD4+ subsets in Type 1 diabetes patients. A pattern of fewer insertions and more deletions at VDJ junctions was seen in type 1 diabetes patients.

Post-sort purity exceeded 98% for all sorted populations. Sequenced material consisted of expressed TCRB transcripts (all of the isolated RNA was reverse transcribed). Some clones are missing from TCRdb's copy, which holds only in-frame ones; the method was immunoSEQ multiplex PCR. This table has roughly 240,000 clones, around 24% appearing once. This clone was counted a few times. The target antigen is unknown. The chain joins TRBV7-6 to TRBJ1-2; tentatively, D is TRBD1 (6 bases). Sequencing used naive CD4+ T cells from blood. The sequence was obtained from a woman younger than 45 with type 1 diabetes. CDR3 amino acids: CASSLDRDGGYTF. DNA of the CDR3: TGTGCCAGCAGCTTAGACAGGGACGGTGGCTACACCTTC.